The 5 T cell receptor beta chains listed next were all sequenced from one sample in a study of identical twins. From the 5' RACE reads, TCRdb called clonotypes with MiXCR, one entry per CDR3 protein. The sample lists around 490,000 distinct CDR3 sequences, about 22% occurring once. The data also belong to a second study, concerning yellow fever vaccine responses in identical twins.

Sequenced sample: CD4+ T cells sorted from blood. These receptors all come from a woman between 18 and 29 years old in good health.

V usage is TRBV7-2 and J usage is TRBJ1-2; 7 bases agree with TRBD1. The V gene's germline CDR1 is SGHTA and CDR2 FQGNSA. The CDR3 spans 14 residues. Trimming took 1 base from V and 2 from J; bases not matched to a gene: 1. The CDR3 sequence is CASSLVTGNYGYTF. The DNA for the CDR3 is TGTGCCAGCAGCTTAGTGACAGGGAACTATGGCTACACCTTC.

This chain joins TRBV3-1 and TRBJ2-1; 16 nucleotides line up with TRBD2. This CDR3 spans 20 amino acids. V lost 3 bases to trimming and J lost 3 bases; unmatched junction nucleotides: 11. The V gene's germline CDR1 is LGHDT and CDR2 YNNKEL (reference sequence). The CDR3 reads CASSQLPGLAGGPFYNEQFF. The CDR3 DNA follows: TGTGCCAGCAGCCAGCTACCGGGACTAGCGGGAGGGCCTTTCTACAATGAGCAGTTCTTC.

There are a few counts of this clonotype. The DNA for the CDR3 is TGTGCCAGCGTCGACAGGGGGCAGAACGAGCAGTACGTC. Translation: CASVDRGQNEQYV. This chain connects TRBV28 to TRBJ2-7, with TRBD1 identical over 10 bases. Germline-derived CDR1 and CDR2 are MDHEN and SYDVKM. V lost 8 bases and J lost 5; bases outside the gene matches: 6. The CDR3 consists of 13 residues.

This clonotype showed up just a few times. This chain uses TRBV6-4 with TRBJ1-5; D uncertain. This CDR3 region has 13 residues. The germline CDR1 and CDR2 sequences are MRHNA and SNTAGT. The germline V and J ends were trimmed by 4 bases and 4 bases, with 8 bases remaining between them. CDR3 nucleotides: TGTGCCAGCAGTGCAGAGGTAAATCAGCCCCAGCATTTT. Residues: CASSAEVNQPQHF.

This clonotype showed up just a few times. The chain recombines TRBV9 with TRBJ2-6, with D possibly TRBD1 on 5 matching bases. The CDR3 contains 15 residues. The ends were cut back, 1 base at V and 1 base at J, with 6 bases in the middle. Germline lookup yields CDR1 SGDLS and CDR2 YYNGEE. CDR3 in amino acids: CASSVQGSGANVLTF. The CDR3 nucleotides are TGTGCCAGCAGCGTACAGGGTTCTGGGGCCAACGTCCTGACTTTC.